A single sample gave rise to the 11 T cell receptor beta chains below, sequenced in a study of shared clonotypes between healthy human individuals. As defined, naive CD8 cells were CD45RO-negative and positively selected for CCR7, with terminally differentiated effector memory CD45RA+ cells excluded. The data were produced by immunoSEQ multiplex PCR, yet TCRdb's version contains in-frame clones alone and is incomplete. The sample holds about 2,100,000 clones, about 93% seen once. What was sequenced was naive CD8+ T cells from PBMCs. The receptors come from a man between 18 and 29 years old in good health. Some clones in this sample may be carry-over from other donors' samples.

The chain links TRBV18 to TRBJ2-3; D call uncertain. The germline V and J ends were trimmed by 1 base and 2 bases, with 13 bases remaining between them. The CDR3 is 16 amino acids. Germline V lookup: CDR1 KGHSH, CDR2 LQKENI. DNA for the CDR3: TGTGCCAGCTCACCACTACAGACCGACTTCACAGATACGCAGTATTTT. Amino acids: CASSPLQTDFTDTQYF.

The chain joins TRBV9 to TRBJ2-1, with unresolved D. Trimming took 6 bases from V and 2 from J, leaving 15 bases between them. There are 15 residues in the CDR3. The germline V gene has CDR1 SGDLS and CDR2 YYNGEE. CDR3 in DNA: TGTGCCAGCACCGACGGAGAGCGTGCCTACAATGAGCAGTTCTTC. Its translation: CASTDGERAYNEQFF.

The chain links TRBV28 to TRBJ2-7, with D maybe TRBD2 (5 bases). The germline V gene has CDR1 MDHEN and CDR2 SYDVKM. The length of the CDR3 is 13 residues. Trimming stripped 8 bases from V and 1 base from J, with 12 bases between. The CDR3 region is CASHLARSYEQYF. The CDR3 nucleotides are TGTGCCAGCCACCTAGCCCGGTCCTACGAGCAGTACTTC.

The chain has TRBV28 and TRBJ2-3; 10 nucleotides line up with TRBD2. CDR1 is MDHEN, CDR2 SYDVKM, per germline. CDR3 size: 16 residues. Trimming removed 3 bases from V and 2 bases from J; junction bases left unmatched: 5. For the CDR3, the DNA is TGTGCCAGCAGTTTGCCGCTAGCGGGAGTCACAGATACGCAGTATTTT. Translation: CASSLPLAGVTDTQYF.

The chain has TRBV11-1 and TRBJ2-2, with TRBD2 identical over 9 bases. Germline trimming cut 1 base from V and 6 bases from J; bases unmatched to any gene: 6. The germline gives CDR1 SGHAT, CDR2 FQDESV (reference sequence). This CDR3 comprises 16 residues. CDR3 coding DNA: TGTGCCAGCAGCTTAGGTGCGGGAGGGCCTCCCGGGGAGCTGTTTTTT. It yields the protein CASSLGAGGPPGELFF. The full variable domain, its missing parts supplied by reference TRBV11-1 and TRBJ2-2, is EAEVAQSPRYKITEKSQAVAFWCDPISGHATLYWYRQILGQGPELLVQFQDESVVDDSQLPKDRFSAERLKGVDSTLKIQPAELGDSAMYLCASSLGAGGPPGELFFGEGSRLTVL.

This clone was counted a single time. The rearrangement joins TRBV19 to TRBJ1-5; 7 bases are a match to TRBD1. The CDR3 is 18 amino acids. Trimming at V came to 8 bases and at J to 3 bases, leaving 19 bases not matched to a gene. The V gene's germline CDR1 is LNHDA and CDR2 SQIVND (reference sequence). The CDR3: CASARDSRGLSNNQPQHF. In nucleotides, the CDR3 is TGTGCCAGTGCACGGGACAGTCGGGGCCTATCGAACAATCAGCCCCAGCATTTT.

The CDR3 is CATSAGGQLFYEQYF. The CDR3 bases are TGTGCCACCAGCGCGGGGGGCCAGCTGTTCTACGAGCAGTACTTC. The rearrangement links TRBV15 to TRBJ2-7, with TRBD2 matching over 8 bases. V gave up 5 bases and J gave up 3 bases; unmatched junction bases: 9. CDR1 is LNHNV and CDR2 is YYDKDF in the germline V gene (reference sequence). The CDR3 spans 15 residues.

Only a few counts were recorded for this clone. The rearrangement links TRBV7-9 to TRBJ2-1, with D tentatively TRBD2 (5 bases). This CDR3 region has 14 residues. The V gene lost 6 bases and the J gene lost 5 bases, with 14 bases spanning the gap. Per the germline V gene, CDR1 is SEHNR and CDR2 is FQNEAQ (reference sequence). The chain's CDR3 is CASRFPAEDNEQFF. The CDR3 coding sequence is TGTGCCAGCAGATTCCCAGCGGAAGACAATGAGCAGTTCTTC.

The chain combines TRBV19 with TRBJ2-7; TRBD1 matches at 9 bases. V lost 1 base to trimming and J lost 6 bases; unmatched junction nucleotides: 10. Per germline, CDR1 LNHDA and CDR2 SQIVND (reference sequence). The CDR3 loop spans 16 amino acids. CDR3 sequence reads: CASSIADGGTGTEQYF. The CDR3 bases are TGTGCCAGTAGTATAGCCGATGGAGGGACAGGGACCGAGCAGTACTTC.

In regard to this clone: The same CDR3 arises from other DNA sequences in this sample as well. V gene TRBV27 combines with J gene TRBJ2-1; 11 bases map to TRBD1. Germline trimming cut 6 bases from V and 4 bases from J; bases unmatched to any gene: 5. The germline V gene has CDR1 MNHEY and CDR2 SMNVEV (reference sequence). The CDR3 consists of 15 residues. CDR3: CASSTGTGGYNEQFF. The CDR3 nucleotides are TGTGCCAGCAGCACCGGGACAGGGGGGTACAATGAGCAGTTCTTC.

This clone has only one observation. The V call is TRBV15, the J call TRBJ2-1; no firm D call. V was pared by 4 bases and J by 0 bases, with 7 bases between. The CDR3 is 14 residues long. The germline V gene encodes CDR1 LNHNV and CDR2 YYDKDF (reference sequence). This chain's CDR3 is CATSTRSSYNEQFF. The DNA of the CDR3 is TGTGCCACCAGCACCAGGAGCTCCTACAATGAGCAGTTCTTC.